The 19 T cell receptor beta chains reported below all come from one sample, sequenced in a study of human T cells and chemical hapten exposure. The time point here: patch test 3, about 24 weeks after DPC sensitization. Treatment denoted: therapeutic diphenylcyclopropenone sensitization with weekly scalp DPC. One entry per CDR3 protein results from TCRdb running MiXCR on the RACE reads. The repertoire includes just under 65,000 distinct CDR3 sequences, around 10% of them detected once, and about 2.3% sits in the top ten. This sample comprised whole blood, obtained in connection with sensitization to the hapten diphenylcyclopropenone (DPC). Receptor source: a woman in her twenties or thirties with alopecia areata. Some clones in this sample may be carry-over from other donors' samples.

This clonotype has at least ten counts. The chain combines TRBV4-1 with TRBJ1-6; D may be TRBD1 (6 bases). The CDR3 is made up of 18 amino acids. Trimming cost V 0 bases and J 3 bases, with 15 bases left between them. CDR1 and CDR2 (germline): MGHRA, YSYEKL. CDR3 region: CASSQEGLGADYNSPLHF. DNA of the CDR3: TGCGCCAGCAGCCAAGAAGGCCTGGGGGCAGACTATAATTCACCCCTCCACTTT.

At least ten counts were recorded for this clonotype. V and J are TRBV27 and TRBJ2-5, with a tentative D call TRBD2 (6 bases). The CDR3 is 14 residues long. Germline CDR1 reads MNHEY; CDR2 reads SMNVEV (reference sequence). The V end was cut by 7 bases, the J end by 1 base, with 13 bases between. The CDR3 region is CASKPFGSQETQYF. For the CDR3, the DNA is TGTGCCAGCAAACCTTTCGGGAGCCAAGAGACCCAGTACTTC.

The chain recombines TRBV5-1 with TRBJ1-4; 7 positions match TRBD1. Germline lookup yields CDR1 SGHRS and CDR2 YFSETQ. The V gene end was trimmed by 2 bases and the J gene end by 7 bases; junction bases not matched to a gene: 5. The CDR3 has 14 residues. CDR3 sequence (DNA): TGCGCCAGCAGCTTACGGGACAGAAGTGAAAAACTGTTTTTT. It encodes CASSLRDRSEKLFF.

This clonotype was observed a handful of times. The chain combines TRBV3-1 with TRBJ2-5; a possible D gene is TRBD1 (6 bases). The V gene's germline CDR1 is LGHDT and CDR2 YNNKEL (reference sequence). The V gene lost 5 bases and the J gene lost 4 bases, with 17 bases spanning the gap. The CDR3 length is 15 residues. Here the CDR3 reads CASSFGTIGGETQYF. The CDR3 DNA reads as TGTGCCAGCAGCTTTGGGACAATCGGTGGAGAGACCCAGTACTTC.

This clonotype was observed many times. The rearrangement uses TRBV9 and TRBJ1-6, with D tentatively TRBD1 (5 bases). V was trimmed by 2 bases and J by 8 bases, leaving 11 bases between them. The CDR3 is 14 residues long. Per germline, CDR1 SGDLS and CDR2 YYNGEE. The CDR3 sequence is CASSVGVMDSPLHF. CDR3 nucleotides: TGTGCCAGCAGCGTGGGGGTGATGGATTCACCCCTCCACTTT.

The chain employs TRBV30 and TRBJ1-4; TRBD1 matches at 8 bases. Germline CDR1 reads GTSNPN; CDR2 reads SVGIG (reference sequence). The CDR3 covers 15 residues. J was trimmed by 7 bases and V by 2 bases; bases with no gene match: 9. The DNA for the CDR3 is TGTGCCTGGAGTCGTATACGGACAGGGAGTGAAAAACTGTTTTTT. Protein product: CAWSRIRTGSEKLFF.

This clonotype was counted only a few times. The chain employs TRBV21-1 and TRBJ2-7; whether TRBD1, the table's D call, matches the DNA was not checked. TRBV21-1 is described as a pseudogene. CDR3 length: 19 amino acids. The CDR3 bases are TGTGCCAGCAGCCGCCGAATACAGGGCGCTTTGGCGTCCCTCTACGAGCAGTACTTC. This sequence encodes CASSRRIQGALASLYEQYF.

There are many counts of this clonotype. The chain links TRBV12-3 or TRBV12-4 to TRBJ1-5, with a weak D call TRBD1 (6 bases). The CDR3 contains 16 residues. The V gene lost 2 bases and the J gene lost 0 bases, with 11 bases spanning the gap. The DNA for the CDR3 is TGTGCCAGCAGTTTAAGGGGGGCTCATAGCAATCAGCCCCAGCATTTT. This encodes CASSLRGAHSNQPQHF.

This clonotype was observed at least ten times. J is TRBJ1-6 and V is TRBV28; no firm D call. V lost 5 bases, J lost 10 bases, and 9 bases lay in between. This CDR3 contains 12 residues. Germline values: CDR1 MDHEN, CDR2 SYDVKM. CDR3 in DNA: TGTGCCAGCAGTCCTTCCGCCTCACCCCTCCACTTT. Its translation is CASSPSASPLHF.

This clonotype came up a few times. A far larger clone lies a single base away; this is likely a read error. CDR3 region: CASSLDRMNTEAFF. CDR3 in DNA: TGTGCCAGCAGCTTGGACAGAATGAACACTGAAGCTTTCTTT. The rearrangement links TRBV5-4 to TRBJ1-1; D not resolved. Deletions cut 0 bases from V and 0 bases from J, with 6 bases between. The CDR3 covers 14 residues. The germline CDR1 and CDR2 sequences are SGHNT and YYREEE (reference sequence).

This clonotype was detected ten times or more. The genes are TRBV28 and TRBJ1-4; 7 nucleotides line up with TRBD1. The CDR3 runs 16 residues. Trimming removed 3 bases from V and 0 bases from J; junction bases left unmatched: 4. Germline V lookup: CDR1 MDHEN, CDR2 SYDVKM. The CDR3 bases are TGTGCCAGCAGTTTGCCAGGGACAGCAACTAATGAAAAACTGTTTTTT. Encoded protein: CASSLPGTATNEKLFF.

The sample holds a few counts of this clonotype. The chain couples TRBV11-2 to TRBJ2-5, with D hard to call. The germline V gene encodes CDR1 SGHAT and CDR2 FQNNGV. This CDR3 has 14 amino acids. V lost 5 bases to trimming and J lost 1 base, with 11 bases between them. The CDR3, as DNA: TGTGCCAGCAGCATTTTCATCGGCCAAGAGACCCAGTACTTC. This encodes CASSIFIGQETQYF.

This clonotype was seen a handful of times. This chain joins TRBV11-2 and TRBJ2-2, with 10 bases identical to TRBD1. J was trimmed by 6 bases and V by 2 bases; bases with no gene match: 3. Germline-derived CDR1 and CDR2 are SGHAT and FQNNGV. This CDR3 region has 15 residues. CDR3 nucleotides: TGTGCCAGCAGCTTATTTGGGACAGGGGCCGGGGAGCTGTTTTTT. Translating gives CASSLFGTGAGELFF. Drawing the rest from reference TRBV11-2 and TRBJ2-2, the complete variable domain is EAGVAQSPRYKIIEKRQSVAFWCNPISGHATLYWYQQILGQGPKLLIQFQNNGVVDDSQLPKDRFSAERLKGVDSTLKIQPAKLEDSAVYLCASSLFGTGAGELFFGEGSRLTVL.

This clonotype was observed a few times. V and J are TRBV20-1 and TRBJ2-1, with D perhaps matching TRBD2 (6 bases). The germline V gene has CDR1 DFQATT and CDR2 SNEGSKA (reference sequence). This CDR3 has 13 amino acids. V lost 6 bases and J lost 5, with 14 bases in between. CDR3 region: CSAGLASDNEQFF. Here the CDR3 DNA reads TGCAGTGCCGGATTGGCTAGCGACAATGAGCAGTTCTTC.

This clonotype has ten or more counts. This sequence joins TRBV19 and TRBJ2-7; the D gene could be TRBD1 or TRBD2 (6 bases each). V was trimmed by 4 bases and J by 2 bases, leaving 18 bases between them. This CDR3 is built from 16 residues. Germline CDR1 LNHDA, CDR2 SQIVND (reference sequence). The CDR3: CASSRGGRDTTYEQYF. DNA for the CDR3: TGTGCCAGTAGTAGAGGCGGGCGGGACACTACCTACGAGCAGTACTTC. Full variable domain (rest looked up from reference TRBV19 and TRBJ2-7): DGGITQSPKYLFRKEGQNVTLSCEQNLNHDAMYWYRQDPGQGLRLIYYSQIVNDFQKGDIAEGYSVSREKKESFPLTVTSAQKNPTAFYLCASSRGGRDTTYEQYFGPGTRLTVT.

This clonotype was recorded many times. V usage is TRBV27 and J usage is TRBJ2-1; 14 bases agree with TRBD2. This CDR3 has 16 residues. With V trimmed by 5 bases and J by 7 bases, 7 bases remained unmatched. Germline V lookup: CDR1 MNHEY, CDR2 SMNVEV (reference sequence). CDR3 bases: TGTGCCAGCAGTCTCCGGACTAGCGGGGGGCGGAATGAGCAGTTCTTC. It yields the protein CASSLRTSGGRNEQFF.

This clonotype has a handful of counts. The chain recombines TRBV2 with TRBJ1-6; D possibly corresponds to TRBD1 (5 bases). CDR3 length equals 14 residues. Looked up from germline, CDR1 is SNHLY and CDR2 is FYNNEI. Between the trimmed V and J ends, which lost 8 bases and 7 bases, there was a span of 15 bases. The CDR3 sequence is CASGSTVKNSPLHF. In DNA, the CDR3 is TGTGCCAGCGGGTCGACAGTGAAAAATTCACCCCTCCACTTT.

This chain connects TRBV5-1 to TRBJ2-2; 11 nucleotides line up with TRBD1. The V segment lost 4 bases and the J segment 7 bases; nucleotides outside the gene matches: 6. CDR1 SGHRS and CDR2 YFSETQ come from the germline V gene. CDR3 size: 15 residues. The CDR3: CASSVRTGGVGELFF. DNA for the CDR3: TGCGCCAGCAGCGTTCGGACAGGGGGCGTCGGGGAGCTGTTTTTT.

This clonotype was recorded at least ten times. This chain connects TRBV7-2 to TRBJ2-3, with 12 nucleotides matching TRBD2. CDR1 and CDR2 from the germline V gene are SGHTA and FQGNSA. CDR3 size: 18 residues. Losses at the gene ends were 5 bases for V and 3 bases for J; bases not matched to a gene: 12. The CDR3 here is CASSPSAGTSGPTDTQYF. The CDR3 DNA sequence: TGTGCCAGCAGCCCTAGTGCGGGGACTAGCGGGCCTACAGATACGCAGTATTTT.